These 20 T cell receptor beta chains share one sample of origin, sequenced in a study of Tregs in tolerant kidney transplant recipients. Measured with immunoSEQ multiplex PCR; TCRdb has only the in-frame clones, and not every one. The sample includes 90,000 to 130,000 clones, about 90% of them seen just once. The sample here was CD4+ T cells from blood, taken before the transplant. Source of these receptors: a human donor who received a combined kidney and bone marrow transplant.

CDR3 DNA sequence: TGTGCCAGCAGTACAGTAGTCGCAGATACGCAGTATTTT. Translation gives CASSTVVADTQYF. The V gene is TRBV6-5, the J gene TRBJ2-3; no clear D. Trimming removed 5 bases from V and 4 bases from J, with 10 bases in between. The CDR3 is 13 residues long. The germline CDR1 and CDR2 sequences are MNHEY and SVGAGI.

This chain links TRBV7-9 with TRBJ2-1; 10 bases map to TRBD2. Germline CDR1 SEHNR, CDR2 FQNEAQ (reference sequence). V lost 1 base, J lost 6 bases, and 9 bases stayed unmatched. CDR3 length: 17 residues. The CDR3 loop reads CASSLVSSGRGVNEQFF. CDR3 bases: TGTGCCAGCAGCTTAGTGTCTAGCGGGAGAGGAGTCAATGAGCAGTTCTTC.

This sequence joins TRBV7-2 and TRBJ2-7; D ambiguous. The CDR3 is 16 residues long. V was shortened by 2 bases and J by 0 bases, with 14 bases between the two germline ends. CDR1 SGHTA and CDR2 FQGNSA come from the germline V gene. Written as DNA, the CDR3 is TGTGCCAGCAGCTTATCCGCGGCCTTGAGCTCCTACGAGCAGTACTTC. It translates to CASSLSAALSSYEQYF.

V and J are TRBV4-3 and TRBJ2-3; 13 positions agree with TRBD2. Germline V lookup: CDR1 LGHNA, CDR2 YSLEER. CDR3 length: 15 residues. V lost 3 bases and J lost 6; bases outside the gene matches: 3. CDR3 nucleotide sequence: TGCGCCAGCAGCCATAGGACTAGCGGGAGCGATACGCAGTATTTT. It codes for CASSHRTSGSDTQYF.

The chain recombines TRBV28 with TRBJ2-3; D is perhaps TRBD1 (6 bases). V was pared by 7 bases and J by 6 bases, with 14 bases between. The CDR3 is 13 residues long. Germline CDR1 and CDR2: MDHEN and SYDVKM. CDR3 in DNA: TGTGCCAGCACTCGCCCAGACAGGGATACGCAGTATTTT. Its translation: CASTRPDRDTQYF.

V is TRBV5-1 and J is TRBJ1-3; TRBD1 matches at 7 bases. The CDR3 is made up of 15 amino acids. Germline lookup yields CDR1 SGHRS and CDR2 YFSETQ. With 4 bases clipped from V and 4 bases from J, the junction kept 8 bases outside the gene matches. CDR3 nucleotide sequence: TGCGCCAGCAGCATCACAGGGGATACAGGAAACACCATATATTTT. It translates to CASSITGDTGNTIYF.

The J gene is TRBJ1-1, the V gene TRBV5-1; 8 bases fit TRBD1. Trimming took 3 bases from V and 4 from J; bases not matched to a gene: 5. The CDR3 contains 14 residues. CDR1 is SGHRS, CDR2 YFSETQ, per germline. CDR3 coding DNA: TGCGCCAGCAGCTCCCAACAGGGGGGCACTGAAGCTTTCTTT. As protein: CASSSQQGGTEAFF.

The J gene is TRBJ2-7, the V gene TRBV7-2; 7 bases are a match to TRBD1. There are 15 residues in the CDR3. V trimming: 1 base; J trimming: 2 bases; junction bases outside the gene matches: 5. CDR1 and CDR2 (germline): SGHTA, FQGNSA. The CDR3 DNA sequence: TGTGCCAGCAGCTTAGTGGGACAGACCACCTACGAGCAGTACTTC. Translating gives CASSLVGQTTYEQYF. The full variable domain, its missing parts supplied by reference TRBV7-2 and TRBJ2-7, is GAGVSQSPSNKVTEKGKDVELRCDPISGHTALYWYRQSLGQGLEFLIYFQGNSAPDKSGLPSDRFSAERTGGSVSTLTIQRTQQEDSAVYLCASSLVGQTTYEQYFGPGTRLTVT.

The genes are TRBV7-2 and TRBJ1-5; maybe TRBD1 (5 bases). The CDR3 length is 18 residues. The V gene lost 5 bases and the J gene lost 0 bases, with 20 bases spanning the gap. The V gene's germline CDR1 is SGHTA and CDR2 FQGNSA. The CDR3 nucleotides are TGTGCCAGCAGCCTTCTGGGGCAGGCCGTCTATAGCAATCAGCCCCAGCATTTT. Translation gives CASSLLGQAVYSNQPQHF.

This chain uses TRBV20-1 with TRBJ2-1; D unresolved. CDR1 is DFQATT, CDR2 SNEGSKA, per germline (reference sequence). This CDR3 region has 11 residues. The germline V and J ends were trimmed by 1 base and 7 bases, with 5 bases remaining between them. CDR3 protein: CSARVRNEQFF. The CDR3 DNA reads TGCAGTGCTAGAGTCAGGAATGAGCAGTTCTTC.

The chain combines TRBV7-2 with TRBJ2-7; 10 positions match TRBD2. Germline-derived CDR1 and CDR2 are SGHTA and FQGNSA. This CDR3 spans 15 amino acids. V trimming: 1 base; J trimming: 3 bases; junction bases outside the gene matches: 3. The CDR3 DNA sequence: TGTGCCAGCAGCTTAGTAGCGGGAGGATTCTACGAGCAGTACTTC. Its translation: CASSLVAGGFYEQYF.

The V call is TRBV2, the J call TRBJ1-5; D is uncertain. The CDR3 loop spans 13 amino acids. From germline, CDR1 is SNHLY and CDR2 FYNNEI. Between the trimmed V and J ends, which lost 2 bases and 6 bases, there was a span of 8 bases. The CDR3 DNA follows: TGTGCCAGCAGTGAAACTTACTCTCAGCCCCAGCATTTT. This sequence encodes CASSETYSQPQHF.

V usage is TRBV15 and J usage is TRBJ2-5; 10 bases fit TRBD2. The V gene's germline CDR1 is LNHNV and CDR2 YYDKDF (reference sequence). J gave up 9 bases and V 3 bases, and 10 bases lay outside the gene matches. The CDR3 is 15 amino acids. CDR3 coding DNA: TGTGCCACCAGCAGCCGACTAGCGGGTAATGGGGCCCAGTACTTC. Translating gives CATSSRLAGNGAQYF.

This clone was detected only once. The chain joins TRBV25-1 to TRBJ2-1, with TRBD2 as a possible D gene (6 bases). This CDR3 is built from 14 residues. The V end was cut by 1 base, the J end by 8 bases, with 12 bases between. In germline, CDR1 is MGHDK, CDR2 SYGVNS. The CDR3 reads CASSELGGMYEQFF. CDR3 nucleotide sequence: TGTGCCAGCAGTGAATTAGGCGGGATGTATGAGCAGTTCTTC.

This chain connects TRBV2 to TRBJ1-2, with D unresolved. CDR3 size: 13 residues. V lost 7 bases to trimming and J lost 2 bases, with 11 bases between them. The V gene's germline CDR1 is SNHLY and CDR2 FYNNEI. The CDR3 nucleotides are TGTGCCAGCAAGCACGGTGCGAACTATGGCTACACCTTC. Translated, it gives CASKHGANYGYTF.

The chain couples TRBV27 to TRBJ2-7; possibly TRBD1 for D (6 bases). V was shortened by 5 bases and J by 2 bases, with 19 bases between the two germline ends. Germline V gene data show CDR1 as MNHEY and CDR2 as SMNVEV (reference sequence). The CDR3 contains 16 residues. The CDR3 here is CASSRTPGVGPYEQYF. CDR3 nucleotides: TGTGCCAGCAGTCGAACACCAGGGGTAGGTCCCTACGAGCAGTACTTC.

The genes are TRBV6-6 and TRBJ2-2, with D perhaps TRBD2 (6 bases). The CDR3 has 16 amino acids. Trimming cost V 4 bases and J 2 bases, with 14 bases left between them. Looked up from germline, CDR1 is MNHNY and CDR2 is SVGAGI (reference sequence). CDR3 in DNA: TGTGCCAGCAGTTCCCGGGACTCCCCTAACACCGGGGAGCTGTTTTTT. Its translation is CASSSRDSPNTGELFF.

V gene TRBV15 combines with J gene TRBJ1-1, with 8 bases aligning to TRBD1. Germline trimming cut 2 bases from V and 4 bases from J; bases unmatched to any gene: 3. The CDR3 has 14 amino acids. CDR1 is LNHNV, CDR2 YYDKDF, per germline (reference sequence). The CDR3 nucleotides read TGTGCCACCAGCAGAACAGGGGGTACCACTGAAGCTTTCTTT. Amino acid sequence: CATSRTGGTTEAFF.

A single count supports this clone. J is TRBJ2-3 and V is TRBV28, with TRBD1 as a possible D gene (6 bases). CDR1 and CDR2 (germline): MDHEN, SYDVKM. V was pared by 5 bases and J by 2 bases, with 14 bases between. The CDR3 runs to 15 residues. The CDR3 region is CASSIPGAPTDTQYF. CDR3 DNA sequence: TGTGCCAGCAGTATCCCAGGGGCTCCCACAGATACGCAGTATTTT.

This chain connects TRBV28 to TRBJ2-1; TRBD2 is a possible D gene (5 bases). CDR3 length: 13 amino acids. Trimming shortened V by 3 bases and J by 7 bases, and 10 bases separated the two germline ends. Germline V gene lookup returns CDR1 MDHEN and CDR2 SYDVKM. The CDR3 DNA is TGTGCCAGCAGTTTTCCGGGCGGGAATGAGCAGTTCTTC. Translated, it gives CASSFPGGNEQFF. The variable domain in full, completed from reference TRBV28 and TRBJ2-1, reads DVKVTQSSRYLVKRTGEKVFLECVQDMDHENMFWYRQDPGLGLRLIYFSYDVKMKEKGDIPEGYSVSREKKERFSLILESASTNQTSMYLCASSFPGGNEQFFGPGTRLTVL.